These 14 T cell receptor beta chains share one sample of origin, sequenced in a study of breast tumors, draining lymph nodes, adjacent tissues (dated by TCRdb to 2015 to 2016). Libraries were prepared through multiplex PCR. Sequencing was performed on an Illumina HiSeq 2000. The public reads were reanalyzed by TCRdb: fastp trimming at Q25, MiXCR alignment, in-frame beta chains only. CDR3 protein duplicates are merged, each entry listing the most common genes and DNA. The sample contains around 110,000 distinct CDR3 sequences, around 30% of them found a single time. The ten largest clonotypes hold approximately 5% of the sample. Lymph node samples came from the axillary draining lymph nodes of breast cancer patients. The sample was axillary lymph node tissue. The receptors derive from a female donor with breast cancer. Some clones in this sample may be carry-over from other donors' samples.

The rearrangement uses TRBV2 and TRBJ2-1; 9 bases match TRBD1. The CDR3 totals 14 residues. Germline V gives CDR1 SNHLY, CDR2 FYNNEI. V was clipped by 11 bases and J by 7 bases; unmatched bases: 12. Here the CDR3 reads CAVTRDRAGNEQFF. The CDR3, as DNA: TGTGCCGTAACCCGGGACAGGGCTGGTAATGAGCAGTTCTTC.

This clonotype was seen repeatedly, ten times or more. The V call is TRBV9, the J call TRBJ2-7; possibly TRBD1 for D (5 bases). Trimming shortened V by 7 bases and J by 0 bases, and 23 bases separated the two germline ends. There are 17 residues in the CDR3. Germline V gives CDR1 SGDLS, CDR2 YYNGEE. CDR3 sequence reads: CASSVDGGAESSYEQYF. Here the CDR3 DNA reads TGTGCCAGCTCCGTAGATGGTGGGGCAGAGAGCTCCTACGAGCAGTACTTC.

The sample holds many counts of this clonotype. This chain joins TRBV6-6 and TRBJ2-5; 14 bases match TRBD2. The CDR3 consists of 17 residues. Unmatched junction bases numbered 4, after V lost 2 bases and J lost 2 bases. Germline values: CDR1 MNHNY, CDR2 SVGAGI (reference sequence). The CDR3 nucleotides are TGTGCCAGCAGTTACCCGACTAGCGGGAGGGAACAAGAGACCCAGTACTTC. Amino acid sequence: CASSYPTSGREQETQYF.

This clonotype was seen just once. The gene calls are TRBV12-3 or TRBV12-4 and TRBJ1-5; 9 bases match TRBD1. The CDR3 runs to 19 residues. The V segment lost 2 bases and the J segment 1 base; nucleotides outside the gene matches: 12. In nucleotides, the CDR3 is TGTGCCAGCAGTTTAAGGCCGCCTCCGGGACAGGGAAGCAATCAGCCCCAGCATTTT. Translation: CASSLRPPPGQGSNQPQHF.

Details on this clonotype: It may be a read error: a sequence one base away is much more abundant. The V gene is TRBV6-1, the J gene TRBJ2-1; TRBD2 might be the D (5 bases). Trimming removed 5 bases from V and 7 bases from J, with 15 bases in between. CDR1 MNHNS and CDR2 SASEGT come from the germline V gene. This CDR3 has 14 amino acids. CDR3: CASSQIPSWNEQFF. Here the CDR3 DNA reads TGTGCCAGCAGTCAGATCCCTAGCTGGAATGAGCAGTTCTTC.

This clonotype was detected many times. The J gene is TRBJ2-1, the V gene TRBV9; 11 nucleotides line up with TRBD2. The CDR3 spans 20 residues. J was trimmed by 4 bases and V by 3 bases; bases with no gene match: 18. Germline-derived CDR1 and CDR2 are SGDLS and YYNGEE. Here the CDR3 reads CASSGQGKLAGVVRYNEQFF. DNA of the CDR3: TGTGCCAGCAGCGGACAGGGGAAACTAGCGGGAGTCGTGAGGTACAATGAGCAGTTCTTC. Based on the CDR3 plus reference TRBV9 and TRBJ2-1, the full variable domain is DSGVTQTPKHLITATGQRVTLRCSPRSGDLSVYWYQQSLDQGLQFLIQYYNGEERAKGNILERFSAQQFPDLHSELNLSSLELGDSALYFCASSGQGKLAGVVRYNEQFFGPGTRLTVL.

This clonotype was picked up many times. The V and J genes are TRBV18 and TRBJ2-5; D is unclear. CDR3 size: 14 residues. Germline V gene data show CDR1 as KGHSH and CDR2 as LQKENI. Trimming pared 0 bases from V and 0 bases from J, leaving 5 bases between. CDR3 sequence (DNA): TGTGCCAGCTCACCACCAGGATACCAAGAGACCCAGTACTTC. This sequence encodes CASSPPGYQETQYF.

This clonotype is a singleton in its sample. A much bigger clone sits one base away, suggesting this may be a read error. This rearrangement joins TRBV20-1 to TRBJ2-1; D is undetermined. Per the germline V gene, CDR1 is DFQATT and CDR2 is SNEGSKA (reference sequence). The CDR3 totals 11 residues. The CDR3 DNA follows: TGCAGTGCTCATGGATACAAGGAGCAGTCCTTC. Encoded protein: CSAHGYKEQSF.

This clonotype was seen at least ten times. This chain uses TRBV2 with TRBJ2-2; 9 bases line up with TRBD2. The germline gives CDR1 SNHLY, CDR2 FYNNEI. V shed 7 bases, J shed 4 bases, and the junction held 7 bases outside the gene matches. This CDR3 has 15 residues. The CDR3 reads CASKLSGGPTGELFF. The CDR3 DNA reads TGTGCCAGCAAGCTTAGCGGGGGCCCCACCGGGGAGCTGTTTTTT.

This clonotype was detected ten times or more. The junction does not match germline at one end; this may be a read error. The chain uses TRBV2 and TRBJ2-5; 11 nucleotides match TRBD2. CDR1 is SNHLY, CDR2 FYNNEI, per germline. This CDR3 is 16 amino acids long. The CDR3 reads CTSSEPGLAVYETQYF. The DNA for the CDR3 is TGTACCAGCAGTGAACCGGGACTAGCGGTCTACGAGACCCAGTACTTC.

This chain links TRBV5-1 with TRBJ2-7; weak D call: TRBD2 (6 bases). The CDR3 runs to 15 residues. Per germline, CDR1 SGHRS and CDR2 YFSETQ. V gave up 2 bases and J gave up 6 bases, with 18 bases separating them. The CDR3: CASSLCPGLGSEQYF. CDR3 coding DNA: TGCGCCAGCAGCTTATGCCCGGGACTGGGGAGCGAGCAGTACTTC.

There are many counts of this clonotype. The rearrangement uses TRBV20-1 and TRBJ1-2; D ambiguous. Trimming took 6 bases from V and 2 from J, leaving 10 bases between them. Germline-derived CDR1 and CDR2 are DFQATT and SNEGSKA (reference sequence). The CDR3 covers 12 residues. CDR3 protein: CSAPDQNYGYTF. In nucleotides, the CDR3 is TGCAGTGCCCCCGACCAGAACTATGGCTACACCTTC.

The chain links TRBV10-3 to TRBJ1-4, with a weak D call TRBD1 (6 bases). V dropped 3 bases and J dropped 5 bases, with 16 bases sitting between them. The CDR3 has 16 amino acids. CDR1 and CDR2 from the germline V gene are ENHRY and SYGVKD. CDR3 sequence: CAISDQRGGGNEKLFF. CDR3 nucleotide sequence: TGTGCCATCAGTGATCAAAGGGGGGGAGGGAATGAAAAACTGTTTTTT.

This chain connects TRBV6-2 or TRBV6-3 to TRBJ2-5, with 7 bases fitting TRBD2. V was clipped by 6 bases and J by 1 base; unmatched bases: 8. Germline CDR1 and CDR2: MNHEY and SVGEGT. The CDR3 has 15 residues. The CDR3 here is CASSRWRGTQETQYF. The CDR3 DNA follows: TGTGCCAGCAGCCGGTGGCGGGGGACCCAAGAGACCCAGTACTTC.